Following are 24 T cell receptor beta chains from one sample sequenced in a study of CD8+ T cells in alopecia areata. RNA was extracted and reverse transcribed into cDNA as the sequencing template. Using immunoSEQ multiplex PCR, the repertoire was profiled, and TCRdb retains in-frame clones only, with some absent. This sample has around 200,000 clones, with roughly 59% found just once. This specimen was CD4+ T cells sorted from blood, taken at week 0. The receptors were gathered from a human donor with alopecia areata.

This clone has a count of ten or more. This chain uses TRBV7-8 with TRBJ2-1, with D perhaps matching TRBD2 (5 bases). The CDR3 spans 13 residues. Germline CDR1 SGHVS, CDR2 FQNEAQ. The ends were cut back, 2 bases at V and 11 bases at J, with 13 bases in the middle. The chain's CDR3 is CASSLRTGEQQFF. The CDR3 coding sequence is TGTGCCAGCAGCTTACGGACTGGCGAACAGCAGTTCTTC.

The V gene is TRBV4-3, the J gene TRBJ2-1; a possible D gene is TRBD2 (7 bases). The CDR3 length is 17 residues. V lost 0 bases and J lost 5, with 17 bases in between. The germline V gene has CDR1 LGHNA and CDR2 YSLEER. The CDR3 DNA is TGCGCCAGCAGCCAAGATCGCATCGGGGGGCGAAACAATGAGCAGTTCTTC. It specifies CASSQDRIGGRNNEQFF.

This chain uses TRBV2 with TRBJ2-5; 9 positions match TRBD2. The CDR3 covers 15 residues. The germline gives CDR1 SNHLY, CDR2 FYNNEI. V trimming: 4 bases; J trimming: 5 bases; junction bases outside the gene matches: 8. CDR3 amino acids: CASSGGLAGMETQYF. The CDR3 DNA reads as TGTGCCAGCAGTGGAGGGCTAGCGGGGATGGAGACCCAGTACTTC. Drawing the rest from reference TRBV2 and TRBJ2-5, the complete variable domain is EPEVTQTPSHQVTQMGQEVILRCVPISNHLYFYWYRQILGQKVEFLVSFYNNEISEKSEIFDDQFSVERPDGSNFTLKIRSTKLEDSAMYFCASSGGLAGMETQYFGPGTRLLVL.

The CDR3 region has the DNA TGTGCCTGGAGCGCTGTCGGAGGGAAGGCTTTCTTT. Protein sequence: CAWSAVGGKAFF. The chain links TRBV30 to TRBJ1-1; D uncertain. Germline CDR1 GTSNPN, CDR2 SVGIG (reference sequence). V was shortened by 3 bases and J by 11 bases, with 16 bases between the two germline ends. The CDR3 sequence is 12 residues long.

This clone was seen only a few times. The V call is TRBV5-1, the J call TRBJ1-2; D is unresolved. This CDR3 spans 11 amino acids. Germline values: CDR1 SGHRS, CDR2 YFSETQ. V lost 2 bases and J 9 bases, leaving 8 bases between the germline ends. CDR3 sequence (DNA): TGCGCCAGCAGCTTCGGGGTTAGCTACACCTTC. Protein product: CASSFGVSYTF.

The CDR3 DNA is TGTGCCAGCAGCCCAGGGGGGGCCGGTCCCAGAGGAGAGCAGTACTTC. As protein: CASSPGGAGPRGEQYF. The chain is built from TRBV7-8 and TRBJ2-7; TRBD1 or TRBD2 may be the D gene (7 bases each). This CDR3 contains 16 residues. Trimming cost V 5 bases and J 7 bases, with 24 bases left between them. The germline gives CDR1 SGHVS, CDR2 FQNEAQ.

The V call is TRBV9, the J call TRBJ1-1; 10 positions agree with TRBD1. This CDR3 comprises 16 residues. Germline V CDR1 and CDR2: SGDLS, YYNGEE. V shed 0 bases, J shed 6 bases, and the junction held 8 bases outside the gene matches. DNA of the CDR3: TGTGCCAGCAGCGTAGGCGTTAGGGGACAGGGGTCTGAAGCTTTCTTT. This codes for CASSVGVRGQGSEAFF.

The chain has TRBV2 and TRBJ1-2, with D perhaps TRBD1 (5 bases). The germline gives CDR1 SNHLY, CDR2 FYNNEI. This CDR3 contains 13 residues. Deletions cut 4 bases from V and 7 bases from J, with 13 bases between. For the CDR3, the DNA is TGTGCCAGCAGTGTAAGGGGTGGAGGTGGCTACACCTTC. This translates into CASSVRGGGGYTF. Complete variable domain (other parts from reference TRBV2 and TRBJ1-2): EPEVTQTPSHQVTQMGQEVILRCVPISNHLYFYWYRQILGQKVEFLVSFYNNEISEKSEIFDDQFSVERPDGSNFTLKIRSTKLEDSAMYFCASSVRGGGGYTFGSGTRLTVV.

This clone was detected once. V usage is TRBV30 and J usage is TRBJ1-5; the D is unclear. V was cut by 4 bases and J by 0 bases, with 7 bases left in between. CDR3 size: 13 residues. Germline V gives CDR1 GTSNPN, CDR2 SVGIG (reference sequence). CDR3 DNA sequence: TGTGCCTGGACTGAGGGTAGCAATCAGCCCCAGCATTTT. This sequence encodes CAWTEGSNQPQHF.

This clone was observed a handful of times. Distinct nucleotide sequences in the sample also encode this CDR3. This CDR3 is CSVVYNEQFF. CDR3 DNA: TGCAGCGTAGTTTACAATGAGCAGTTCTTC. The gene calls are TRBV29-1 and TRBJ2-1; D is unclear. The CDR3 extends over 10 amino acids. Germline CDR1 reads SQVTM; CDR2 reads ANQGSEA. The V end lost 6 bases, the J end lost 4 bases, and 4 bases lay between the germline ends.

This rearrangement joins TRBV18 to TRBJ1-2; D uncertain. The length of the CDR3 is 13 residues. CDR1 is KGHSH and CDR2 is LQKENI in the germline V gene. Trimming pared 6 bases from V and 2 bases from J, leaving 10 bases between. The CDR3 nucleotides are TGTGCCAGCTCCAGCAGCGGGAACTATGGCTACACCTTC. Amino acid sequence: CASSSSGNYGYTF.

As to this clone: Other DNA sequences in the same sample also yield this CDR3. The chain joins TRBV29-1 to TRBJ1-1; possible D gene TRBD1, 5 bases. The germline gives CDR1 SQVTM, CDR2 ANQGSEA. With 6 bases removed from V and 1 base from J, the gap between germline ends came to 15 bases. The CDR3 sequence is 14 residues long. The CDR3 protein is CSVRQGIGNTEAFF. CDR3 nucleotides: TGCAGCGTGCGCCAGGGTATAGGGAACACTGAAGCTTTCTTT.

This clone came up a few times. Here the CDR3 DNA reads TGTGCCAGTCAAAGGGACCCTCAATACAATGAGCAGTTCTTC. This gives the protein CASQRDPQYNEQFF. The chain carries TRBV10-3 and TRBJ2-1; D tentatively reads TRBD1 or TRBD2 (5 bases each). Per germline, CDR1 ENHRY and CDR2 SYGVKD. V was cut by 10 bases and J by 4 bases, with 17 bases left in between. CDR3 length: 14 residues.

V is TRBV10-3 and J is TRBJ1-5, with TRBD1 identical over 7 bases. V lost 2 bases and J lost 2; bases outside the gene matches: 9. Germline V gene sequence: CDR1 ENHRY, CDR2 SYGVKD. The CDR3 contains 17 residues. This CDR3 reads CAISEGITGAGNQPQHF. CDR3 nucleotides: TGTGCCATCAGTGAGGGAATCACAGGGGCTGGCAATCAGCCCCAGCATTTT.

CDR3 nucleotide sequence: TGTGCCTGGAGTGTGGGGGCGTCGGGGGCCAACGTCCTGACTTTC. Residues: CAWSVGASGANVLTF. J is TRBJ2-6 and V is TRBV30, with a weak D call TRBD1 (6 bases). This CDR3 spans 15 amino acids. The germline V gene has CDR1 GTSNPN and CDR2 SVGIG (reference sequence). Trimming took off 0 bases at V and 4 bases at J, with 10 bases between the two ends.

The gene calls are TRBV5-6 and TRBJ2-7; the match to TRBD1 covers 7 bases. The CDR3 runs 14 residues. Unmatched junction bases numbered 5, after V lost 3 bases and J lost 2 bases. Germline-derived CDR1 and CDR2 are SGHDT and YYEEEE. CDR3 DNA sequence: TGTGCCAGCAGCTCACAGGGGCCACCCTACGAGCAGTACTTC. This gives the protein CASSSQGPPYEQYF.

The V gene is TRBV6-5, the J gene TRBJ2-4; 7 bases are shared with TRBD1. CDR3 size: 14 residues. The V gene's germline CDR1 is MNHEY and CDR2 SVGAGI. With 6 bases clipped from V and 0 bases from J, the junction kept 2 bases outside the gene matches. Here the CDR3 DNA reads TGTGCCAGCAGGGACAGGCTAGCCAAAAACATTCAGTACTTC. It encodes CASRDRLAKNIQYF.

V gene TRBV5-1 combines with J gene TRBJ2-5; D is unresolved. Germline V gives CDR1 SGHRS, CDR2 YFSETQ. This CDR3 region has 14 residues. Trimming removed 0 bases from V and 5 bases from J, with 11 bases in between. The DNA of the CDR3 is TGCGCCAGCAGCTTGGTACTCGACGGGGAGACCCAGTACTTC. Translating it yields CASSLVLDGETQYF.

The chain has TRBV4-1 and TRBJ2-1; 8 bases match TRBD2. The V and J ends lost 3 bases and 6 bases, in that order; junction bases with no gene match: 13. The CDR3 totals 17 residues. Per the germline V gene, CDR1 is MGHRA and CDR2 is YSYEKL. CDR3 protein: CASSQGWTSIGPNEQFF. Written as DNA, the CDR3 is TGCGCCAGCAGCCAGGGGTGGACTAGCATCGGGCCCAATGAGCAGTTCTTC.

About this clone: This same CDR3 is encoded by further DNA sequences in the sample. The chain employs TRBV30 and TRBJ1-5, with 10 bases matching TRBD1. V lost 3 bases, J lost 4 bases, and 3 bases stayed unmatched. The CDR3 length is 14 residues. Germline values: CDR1 GTSNPN, CDR2 SVGIG (reference sequence). This chain's CDR3 is CAWSAGQGNQPQHF. In DNA form, the CDR3 reads TGTGCCTGGAGCGCGGGACAGGGGAATCAGCCCCAGCATTTT.

As for this clone: The sample contains more than one DNA sequence encoding this CDR3. The chain joins TRBV5-1 to TRBJ2-1; D might be TRBD1 (6 bases). Germline lookup yields CDR1 SGHRS and CDR2 YFSETQ. The V end was cut by 2 bases, the J end by 7 bases, with 7 bases between. The CDR3 spans 12 residues. As DNA, the CDR3 is TGCGCCAGCAGCTTCGACAGGAATGAGCAGTTCTTC. This gives the protein CASSFDRNEQFF. Supplemented by reference TRBV5-1 and TRBJ2-1, the full variable domain reads KAGVTQTPRYLIKTRGQQVTLSCSPISGHRSVSWYQQTPGQGLQFLFEYFSETQRNKGNFPGRFSGRQFSNSRSEMNVSTLELGDSALYLCASSFDRNEQFFGPGTRLTVL.

This clone was recorded only once. Other DNA sequences in this sample translate to the same CDR3. The genes are TRBV29-1 and TRBJ2-5; 7 positions match TRBD1. From germline, CDR1 is SQVTM and CDR2 ANQGSEA. The ends lost 4 bases at V and 4 bases at J; junction bases unmatched: 3. This CDR3 is built from 12 residues. CDR3 region: CSVGQGPETQYF. CDR3 nucleotides: TGCAGCGTTGGACAGGGTCCAGAGACCCAGTACTTC.

The chain joins TRBV7-2 to TRBJ2-5; 7 positions agree with TRBD1. Germline-derived CDR1 and CDR2 are SGHTA and FQGNSA. J was trimmed by 3 bases and V by 3 bases; bases with no gene match: 4. CDR3 length equals 14 residues. The CDR3 DNA reads as TGTGCCAGCAGCTTGGGACAGACCAAAGAGACCCAGTACTTC. Its protein product is CASSLGQTKETQYF.

The rearrangement links TRBV9 to TRBJ2-2, with 8 bases aligning to TRBD2. This CDR3 is 16 amino acids long. V lost 4 bases, J lost 3 bases, and 8 bases stayed unmatched. CDR1 is SGDLS, CDR2 YYNGEE, per germline. Written as DNA, the CDR3 is TGTGCCAGCAGCAAGACCGGGAGGGACTACACCGGGGAGCTGTTTTTT. Its translation is CASSKTGRDYTGELFF.